This T cell receptor (beta chain) was captured in a study of cytomegalovirus exposure and HLA in healthy donors. The overall study: One earlier analysis, a look at about 179 million T cells, found roughly 110 million unique TCR beta sequences. Overall study results and limits: Indistinguishable V segments, including TRBV6-2 and TRBV6-3, were excluded.

With 2 bases removed from V and 2 bases from J, the gap between germline ends came to 10 bases. The V gene's germline CDR1 is MGHRA and CDR2 YSYEKL. The CDR3 is 15 residues long. Researchers ran the PCR with 60 Vbeta and 13 Jbeta primers. TCRdb's copy holds only in-frame clones and misses some; the assay was immunoSEQ multiplex PCR. Among about 130,000 clones listed, roughly 82% were seen once. Comment on this clone: Antigen specificity is unknown.

Sequencing used PBMCs. The source is a woman under 30 in good health and CMV-seropositive. V gene TRBV4-1 combines with J gene TRBJ2-1, with D tentatively TRBD2 (5 bases). The CDR3 DNA is TGCGCCAGCAGCCAACGGGCGGGCCCCTACAATGAGCAGTTCTTC. Amino acid sequence: CASSQRAGPYNEQFF.